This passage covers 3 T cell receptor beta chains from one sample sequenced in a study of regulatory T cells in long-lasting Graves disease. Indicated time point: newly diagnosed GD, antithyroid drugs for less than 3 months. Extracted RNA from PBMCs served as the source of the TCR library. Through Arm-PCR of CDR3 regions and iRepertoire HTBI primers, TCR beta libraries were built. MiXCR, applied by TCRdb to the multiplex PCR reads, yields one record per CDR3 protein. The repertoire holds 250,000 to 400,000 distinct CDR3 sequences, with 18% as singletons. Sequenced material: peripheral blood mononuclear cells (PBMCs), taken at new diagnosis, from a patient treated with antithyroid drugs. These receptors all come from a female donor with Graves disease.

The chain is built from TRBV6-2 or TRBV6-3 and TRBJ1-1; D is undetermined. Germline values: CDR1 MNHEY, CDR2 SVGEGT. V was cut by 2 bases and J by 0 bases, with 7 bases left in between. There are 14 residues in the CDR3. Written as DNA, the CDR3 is TGTGCCAGCAGTTACGGCCTGATGAACACTGAAGCTTTCTTT. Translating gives CASSYGLMNTEAFF.

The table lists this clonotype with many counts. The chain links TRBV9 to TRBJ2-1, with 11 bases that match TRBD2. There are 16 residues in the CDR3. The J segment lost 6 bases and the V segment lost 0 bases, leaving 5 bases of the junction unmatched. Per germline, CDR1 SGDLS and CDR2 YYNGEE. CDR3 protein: CASSVGGLADFNEQFF. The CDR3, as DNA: TGTGCCAGCAGCGTAGGGGGACTAGCGGATTTCAATGAGCAGTTCTTC.

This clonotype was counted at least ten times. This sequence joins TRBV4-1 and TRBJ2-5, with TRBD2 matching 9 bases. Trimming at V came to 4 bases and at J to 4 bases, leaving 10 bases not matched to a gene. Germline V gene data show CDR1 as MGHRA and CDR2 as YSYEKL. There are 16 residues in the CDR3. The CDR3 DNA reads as TGCGCCAGCAGCCGGGAAGGTGCGGGAGGGGGAGAGACCCAGTACTTC. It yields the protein CASSREGAGGGETQYF.